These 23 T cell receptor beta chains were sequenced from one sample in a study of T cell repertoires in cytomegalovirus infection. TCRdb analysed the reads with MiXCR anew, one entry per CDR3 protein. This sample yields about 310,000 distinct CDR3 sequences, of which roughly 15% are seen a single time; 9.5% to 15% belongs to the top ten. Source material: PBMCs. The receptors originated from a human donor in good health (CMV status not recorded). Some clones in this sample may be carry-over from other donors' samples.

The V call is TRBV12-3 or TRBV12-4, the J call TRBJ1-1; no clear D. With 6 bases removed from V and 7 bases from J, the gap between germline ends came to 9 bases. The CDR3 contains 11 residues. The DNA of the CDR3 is TGTGCCAGCAGATTCAGGCATGAAGCTTTCTTT. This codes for CASRFRHEAFF.

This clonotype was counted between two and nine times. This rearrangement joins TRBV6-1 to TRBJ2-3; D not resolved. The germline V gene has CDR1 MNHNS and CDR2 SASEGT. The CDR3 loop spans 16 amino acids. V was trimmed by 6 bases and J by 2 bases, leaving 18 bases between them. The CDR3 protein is CASRSTKSGATDTQYF. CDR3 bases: TGTGCCAGCAGAAGTACCAAATCCGGAGCCACAGATACGCAGTATTTT.

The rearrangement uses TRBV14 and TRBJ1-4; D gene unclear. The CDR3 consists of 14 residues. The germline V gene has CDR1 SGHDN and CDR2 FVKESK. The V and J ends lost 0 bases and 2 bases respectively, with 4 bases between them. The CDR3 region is CASSQDRTNEKLFF. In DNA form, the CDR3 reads TGTGCCAGCAGCCAAGACAGGACTAATGAAAAACTGTTTTTT.

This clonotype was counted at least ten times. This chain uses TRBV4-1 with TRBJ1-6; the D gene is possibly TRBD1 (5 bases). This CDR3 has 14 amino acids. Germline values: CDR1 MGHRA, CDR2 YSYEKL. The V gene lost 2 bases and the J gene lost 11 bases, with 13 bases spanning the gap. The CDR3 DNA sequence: TGCGCCAGCAGCCAACCAGGGTCTGGGGCACCCCTCCACTTT. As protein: CASSQPGSGAPLHF.

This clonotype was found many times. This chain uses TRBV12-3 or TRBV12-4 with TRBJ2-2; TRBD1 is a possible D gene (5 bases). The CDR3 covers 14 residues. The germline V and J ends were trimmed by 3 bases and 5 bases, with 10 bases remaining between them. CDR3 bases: TGTGCCAGCAGTTTGCCCTACAGGACCGGGGAGCTGTTTTTT. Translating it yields CASSLPYRTGELFF.

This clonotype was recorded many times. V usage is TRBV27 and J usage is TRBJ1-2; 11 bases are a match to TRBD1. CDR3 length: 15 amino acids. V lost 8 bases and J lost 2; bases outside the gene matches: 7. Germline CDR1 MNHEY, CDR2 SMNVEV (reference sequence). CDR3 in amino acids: CASGYRTGGNYGYTF. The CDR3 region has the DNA TGTGCCAGCGGATATCGGACAGGGGGCAACTATGGCTACACCTTC.

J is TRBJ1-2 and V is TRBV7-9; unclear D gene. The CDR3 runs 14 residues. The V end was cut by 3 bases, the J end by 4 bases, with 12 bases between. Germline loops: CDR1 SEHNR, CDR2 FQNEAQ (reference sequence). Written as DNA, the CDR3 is TGTGCCAGCAGCTTTGCTTCAGATAGCTATGGCTACACCTTC. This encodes CASSFASDSYGYTF.

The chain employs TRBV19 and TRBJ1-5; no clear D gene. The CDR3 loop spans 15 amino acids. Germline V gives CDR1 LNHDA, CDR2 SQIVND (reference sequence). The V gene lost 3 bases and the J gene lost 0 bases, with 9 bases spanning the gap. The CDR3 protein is CASSMGQNSNQPQHF. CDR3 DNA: TGTGCCAGTAGTATGGGTCAAAATAGCAATCAGCCCCAGCATTTT.

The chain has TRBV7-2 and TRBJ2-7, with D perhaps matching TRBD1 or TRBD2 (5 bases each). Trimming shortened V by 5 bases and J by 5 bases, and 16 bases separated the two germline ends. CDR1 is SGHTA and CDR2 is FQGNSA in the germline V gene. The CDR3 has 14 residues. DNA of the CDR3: TGTGCCAGCAGCGAGGGGAGCGCTTTAAACGAGCAGTACTTC. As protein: CASSEGSALNEQYF.

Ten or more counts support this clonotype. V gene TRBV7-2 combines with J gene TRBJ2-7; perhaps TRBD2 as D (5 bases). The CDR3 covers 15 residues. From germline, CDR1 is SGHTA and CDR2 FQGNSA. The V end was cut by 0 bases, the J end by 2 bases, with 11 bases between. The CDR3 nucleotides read TGTGCCAGCAGCTTAGCCTTCCCCGGGACCTACGAGCAGTACTTC. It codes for CASSLAFPGTYEQYF. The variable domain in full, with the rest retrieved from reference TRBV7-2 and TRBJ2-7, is GAGVSQSPSNKVTEKGKDVELRCDPISGHTALYWYRQSLGQGLEFLIYFQGNSAPDKSGLPSDRFSAERTGGSVSTLTIQRTQQEDSAVYLCASSLAFPGTYEQYFGPGTRLTVT.

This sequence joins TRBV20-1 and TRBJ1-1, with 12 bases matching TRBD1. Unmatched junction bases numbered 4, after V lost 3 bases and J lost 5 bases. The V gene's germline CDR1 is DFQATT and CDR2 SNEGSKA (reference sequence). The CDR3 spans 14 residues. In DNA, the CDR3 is TGCAGTGCTAGTGAGGGACAGGGGGCTACTGAAGCTTTCTTT. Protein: CSASEGQGATEAFF.

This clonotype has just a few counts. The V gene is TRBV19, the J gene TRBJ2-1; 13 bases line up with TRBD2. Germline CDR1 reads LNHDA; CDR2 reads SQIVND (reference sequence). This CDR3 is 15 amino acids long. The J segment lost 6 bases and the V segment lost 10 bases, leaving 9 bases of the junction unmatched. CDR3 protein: CATTIRTSGGNEQFF. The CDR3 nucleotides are TGTGCCACCACCATCAGGACTAGCGGGGGCAATGAGCAGTTCTTC.

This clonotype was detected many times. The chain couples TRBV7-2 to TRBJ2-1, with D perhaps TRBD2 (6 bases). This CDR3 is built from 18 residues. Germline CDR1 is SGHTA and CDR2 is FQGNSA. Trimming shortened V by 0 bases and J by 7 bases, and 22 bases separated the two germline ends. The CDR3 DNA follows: TGTGCCAGCAGCTTAGCGTGGGGGTTTGGGGCGGGGCCGAATGAGCAGTTCTTC. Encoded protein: CASSLAWGFGAGPNEQFF.

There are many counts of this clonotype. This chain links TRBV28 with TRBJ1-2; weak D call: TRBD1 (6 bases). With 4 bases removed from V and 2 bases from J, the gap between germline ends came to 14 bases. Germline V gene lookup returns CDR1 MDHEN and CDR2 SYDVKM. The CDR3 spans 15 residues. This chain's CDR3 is CASSSLDSENYGYTF. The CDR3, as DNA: TGTGCCAGCAGTTCCCTGGACAGTGAGAACTATGGCTACACCTTC.

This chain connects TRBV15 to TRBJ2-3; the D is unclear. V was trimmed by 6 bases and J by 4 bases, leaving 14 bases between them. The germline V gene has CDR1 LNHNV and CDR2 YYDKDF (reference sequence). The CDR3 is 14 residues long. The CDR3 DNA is TGTGCCACCAGGCTCCAGGCCTTGGCAGATACGCAGTATTTT. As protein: CATRLQALADTQYF.

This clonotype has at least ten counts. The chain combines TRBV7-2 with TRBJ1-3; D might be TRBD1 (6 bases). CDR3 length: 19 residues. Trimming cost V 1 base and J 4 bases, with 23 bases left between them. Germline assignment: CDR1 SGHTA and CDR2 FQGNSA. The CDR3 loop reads CASSLVGSGHLLTGNTIYF. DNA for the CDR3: TGTGCCAGCAGCTTAGTGGGGTCGGGACATCTTCTTACCGGAAACACCATATATTTT.

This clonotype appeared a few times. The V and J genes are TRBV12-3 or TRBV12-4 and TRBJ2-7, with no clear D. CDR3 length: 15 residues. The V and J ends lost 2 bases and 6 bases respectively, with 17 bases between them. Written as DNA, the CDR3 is TGTGCCAGCAGTTTATCGCCCTCGGGTGTCTCCGAGCAGTACTTC. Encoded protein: CASSLSPSGVSEQYF.

CDR3 DNA: TGCGCCAGCAGCCAAGACATCGGGGGGTTAGCTAACTATGGCTACACCTTC. This codes for CASSQDIGGLANYGYTF. The chain uses TRBV4-3 and TRBJ1-2; the D gene is possibly TRBD1 (5 bases). There are 17 residues in the CDR3. Germline lookup yields CDR1 LGHNA and CDR2 YSLEER. V gave up 0 bases and J gave up 0 bases, with 14 bases separating them.

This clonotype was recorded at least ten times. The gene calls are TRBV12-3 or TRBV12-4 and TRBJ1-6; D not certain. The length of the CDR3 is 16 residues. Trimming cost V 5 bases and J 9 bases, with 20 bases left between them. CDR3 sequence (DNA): TGTGCCAGCAGTCTAAAGCCTGCCCCTACGAGTTCACCCCTCCACTTT. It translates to CASSLKPAPTSSPLHF.

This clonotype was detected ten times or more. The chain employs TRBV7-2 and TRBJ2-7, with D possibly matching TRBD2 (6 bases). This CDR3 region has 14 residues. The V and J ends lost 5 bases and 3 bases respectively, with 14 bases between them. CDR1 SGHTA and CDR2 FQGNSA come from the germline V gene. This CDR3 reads CASSPMGGDYEQYF. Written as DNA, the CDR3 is TGTGCCAGCAGCCCAATGGGCGGGGACTACGAGCAGTACTTC.

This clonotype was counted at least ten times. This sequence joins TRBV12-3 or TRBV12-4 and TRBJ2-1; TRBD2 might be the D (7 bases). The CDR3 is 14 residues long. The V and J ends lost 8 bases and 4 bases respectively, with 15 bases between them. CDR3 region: CASGGGGKYNEQFF. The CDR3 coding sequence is TGTGCCAGCGGAGGGGGGGGGAAATACAATGAGCAGTTCTTC.

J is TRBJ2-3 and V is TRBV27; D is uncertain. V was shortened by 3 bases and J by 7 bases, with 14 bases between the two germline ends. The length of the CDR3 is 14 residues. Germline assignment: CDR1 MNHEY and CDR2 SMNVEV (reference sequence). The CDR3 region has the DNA TGTGCCAGCAGTTTTGGGCTAGGTAGGAATACGCAGTATTTT. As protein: CASSFGLGRNTQYF.

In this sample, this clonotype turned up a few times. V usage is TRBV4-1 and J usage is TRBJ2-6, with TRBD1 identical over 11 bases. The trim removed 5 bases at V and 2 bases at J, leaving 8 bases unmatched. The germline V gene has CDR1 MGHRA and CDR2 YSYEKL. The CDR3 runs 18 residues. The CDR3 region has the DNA TGCGCCAGCAGCAATTACGGGACAGGGGGAGCTGGGGCCAACGTCCTGACTTTC. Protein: CASSNYGTGGAGANVLTF.